The 26 T cell receptor beta chains reported below all come from one sample, sequenced in a study of blood T cell repertoires in COVID-19. Method: immunoSEQ multiplex PCR; TCRdb's copy keeps in-frame clones and lacks some. The profile shows 250,000 to 300,000 clones, about 88% of them singletons. Sequencing input: peripheral blood. These receptors originate from a woman aged 55-69 years with acute or convalescent COVID-19.

The chain combines TRBV27 with TRBJ2-5; 7 nucleotides match TRBD2. Per the germline V gene, CDR1 is MNHEY and CDR2 is SMNVEV (reference sequence). The J segment lost 2 bases and the V segment lost 6 bases, leaving 9 bases of the junction unmatched. CDR3 size: 15 residues. CDR3 residues: CASRYLADPQETQYF. The CDR3 DNA sequence: TGTGCCAGCAGATATCTAGCGGACCCACAAGAGACCCAGTACTTC.

This sequence joins TRBV19 and TRBJ1-5, with 9 bases that match TRBD1. V trimming: 2 bases; J trimming: 7 bases; junction bases outside the gene matches: 6. The CDR3 spans 15 residues. CDR1 and CDR2 from the germline V gene are LNHDA and SQIVND (reference sequence). Here the CDR3 reads CASSILDRGEQPQHF. CDR3 bases: TGTGCCAGTAGTATACTGGACAGGGGAGAACAGCCCCAGCATTTT. Supplemented by reference TRBV19 and TRBJ1-5, the full variable domain reads DGGITQSPKYLFRKEGQNVTLSCEQNLNHDAMYWYRQDPGQGLRLIYYSQIVNDFQKGDIAEGYSVSREKKESFPLTVTSAQKNPTAFYLCASSILDRGEQPQHFGDGTRLSIL.

The V gene is TRBV11-2, the J gene TRBJ1-4; TRBD1 matches 9 bases. V lost 5 bases to trimming and J lost 5 bases; unmatched junction nucleotides: 12. Germline loops: CDR1 SGHAT, CDR2 FQNNGV. The CDR3 spans 17 residues. CDR3 in DNA: TGTGCCAGCAGCCCAACGGGGGGACAGGGTCGGAATGAAAAACTGTTTTTT. This sequence encodes CASSPTGGQGRNEKLFF.

This clone came up once. This rearrangement joins TRBV4-3 to TRBJ2-3, with 9 bases matching TRBD2. The CDR3 totals 18 residues. Germline CDR1 reads LGHNA; CDR2 reads YSLEER. With V trimmed by 0 bases and J by 0 bases, 7 bases remained unmatched. The CDR3 protein is CASSQDAQRGESTDTQYF. CDR3 DNA: TGCGCCAGCAGCCAAGACGCCCAGCGGGGGGAAAGCACAGATACGCAGTATTTT.

V gene TRBV30 combines with J gene TRBJ2-3; D uncertain. CDR3 length: 11 amino acids. Between the trimmed V and J ends, which lost 0 bases and 6 bases, there was a span of 4 bases. Germline CDR1 is GTSNPN and CDR2 is SVGIG (reference sequence). CDR3 residues: CAWSVRDTQYF. CDR3 DNA sequence: TGTGCCTGGAGTGTCAGGGATACGCAGTATTTT.

The chain recombines TRBV18 with TRBJ2-1, with 10 bases fitting TRBD2. V lost 2 bases to trimming and J lost 3 bases; unmatched junction nucleotides: 1. Germline-derived CDR1 and CDR2 are KGHSH and LQKENI. The CDR3 spans 15 residues. Here the CDR3 DNA reads TGTGCCAGCTCACCATCTAGCGGGAGCTACAATGAGCAGTTCTTC. It codes for CASSPSSGSYNEQFF.

This sequence joins TRBV6-2 or TRBV6-3 and TRBJ2-7, with D unresolved. V gave up 0 bases and J gave up 6 bases, with 24 bases separating them. The germline V gene encodes CDR1 MNHEY and CDR2 SVGEGT. There are 18 residues in the CDR3. The CDR3 nucleotides read TGTGCCAGCAGTTACTCACCCTCGAGGCGAGTCAACGGATTCGAGCAGTACTTC. It yields the protein CASSYSPSRRVNGFEQYF.

The chain has TRBV5-5 and TRBJ1-1, with D tentatively TRBD1 (6 bases). CDR1 is SGHKS, CDR2 YYEKEE, per germline (reference sequence). The germline V and J ends were trimmed by 0 bases and 3 bases, with 15 bases remaining between them. The CDR3 length is 16 residues. The CDR3 here is CASSLVMGRGYTEAFF. CDR3 bases: TGTGCCAGCAGCTTGGTTATGGGCAGGGGATACACTGAAGCTTTCTTT.

DNA of the CDR3: TGTGCCAGCAGCCCCTTAACTCTTAGAAGCTCCTACGAGCAGTACTTC. This codes for CASSPLTLRSSYEQYF. The chain has TRBV7-2 and TRBJ2-7; D remains ambiguous. CDR1 is SGHTA, CDR2 FQGNSA, per germline. Trimming took off 5 bases at V and 0 bases at J, with 17 bases between the two ends. The CDR3 totals 16 residues.

This clone was detected only a few times. The chain has TRBV7-3 and TRBJ1-5; no clear D. The CDR3 covers 13 residues. The V end was cut by 0 bases, the J end by 6 bases, with 6 bases between. The germline CDR1 and CDR2 sequences are SGHTA and FQGTGA. This CDR3 is CASSLTAGQPQHF. The CDR3 DNA is TGTGCCAGCAGCTTAACGGCGGGTCAGCCCCAGCATTTT.

Written as DNA, the CDR3 is TGTGCCAGCAAAAGCAGGGTAGGGGAAAAACTGTTTTTT. Encoded protein: CASKSRVGEKLFF. The chain joins TRBV28 to TRBJ1-4; D may be TRBD1 (5 bases). This CDR3 comprises 13 residues. V lost 7 bases and J lost 8, with 14 bases in between. CDR1 MDHEN and CDR2 SYDVKM come from the germline V gene.

The chain uses TRBV30 and TRBJ1-5; D is undetermined. The V end was cut by 6 bases, the J end by 2 bases, with 5 bases between. The CDR3 runs to 11 residues. Germline loops: CDR1 GTSNPN, CDR2 SVGIG (reference sequence). CDR3 in amino acids: CACGGNQPQHF. The CDR3 bases are TGTGCCTGCGGGGGCAATCAGCCCCAGCATTTT.

The J gene is TRBJ1-1, the V gene TRBV5-5; a weak D match, TRBD1 (5 bases). This CDR3 region has 13 residues. Between the trimmed V and J ends, which lost 7 bases and 3 bases, there was a span of 13 bases. Germline CDR1 is SGHKS and CDR2 is YYEKEE (reference sequence). The CDR3 reads CASHQGPDTEAFF. The CDR3 nucleotides read TGTGCCAGCCATCAGGGCCCTGACACTGAAGCTTTCTTT.

The chain is built from TRBV28 and TRBJ1-5; 8 nucleotides agree with TRBD1. With V trimmed by 6 bases and J by 3 bases, 7 bases remained unmatched. The germline V gene has CDR1 MDHEN and CDR2 SYDVKM. The CDR3 has 15 residues. Written as DNA, the CDR3 is TGTGCCAGCAGCCCAGCGGACAGGGACAATCAGCCCCAGCATTTT. It translates to CASSPADRDNQPQHF.

This chain links TRBV5-5 with TRBJ1-5, with D unresolved. The V gene lost 2 bases and the J gene lost 6 bases, with 12 bases spanning the gap. This CDR3 contains 14 residues. CDR1 is SGHKS and CDR2 is YYEKEE in the germline V gene (reference sequence). The CDR3 spells CASSLGRVLQPQHF. Written as DNA, the CDR3 is TGTGCCAGCAGCTTAGGGAGGGTCCTTCAGCCCCAGCATTTT.

The genes are TRBV15 and TRBJ2-2; 10 nucleotides agree with TRBD1. The CDR3 runs 16 residues. Germline V gene lookup returns CDR1 LNHNV and CDR2 YYDKDF (reference sequence). J gave up 4 bases and V 3 bases, and 5 bases lay outside the gene matches. The CDR3, as DNA: TGTGCCACCAGCAGGGGGGACAGGGGCACCACCGGGGAGCTGTTTTTT. Translation: CATSRGDRGTTGELFF. Supplemented by reference TRBV15 and TRBJ2-2, the full variable domain reads DAMVIQNPRYQVTQFGKPVTLSCSQTLNHNVMYWYQQKSSQAPKLLFHYYDKDFNNEADTPDNFQSRRPNTSFCFLDIRSPGLGDTAMYLCATSRGDRGTTGELFFGEGSRLTVL.

The rearrangement joins TRBV5-1 to TRBJ2-7, with TRBD2 as a possible D gene (5 bases). The CDR3 length is 12 residues. Trimming took off 3 bases at V and 3 bases at J, with 7 bases between the two ends. Germline V gene sequence: CDR1 SGHRS, CDR2 YFSETQ. The CDR3 DNA follows: TGCGCCAGCAGCTCCGGACTCTACGAGCAGTACTTC. Protein product: CASSSGLYEQYF.

The rearrangement links TRBV7-9 to TRBJ2-7; 8 nucleotides align to TRBD1. The CDR3 loop spans 13 amino acids. Germline V gives CDR1 SEHNR, CDR2 FQNEAQ (reference sequence). With V trimmed by 10 bases and J by 6 bases, 11 bases remained unmatched. This chain's CDR3 is CAIQGTGPSEQYF. Here the CDR3 DNA reads TGTGCCATCCAGGGGACAGGCCCGAGCGAGCAGTACTTC.

The chain joins TRBV27 to TRBJ2-3; 10 nucleotides agree with TRBD2. Germline assignment: CDR1 MNHEY and CDR2 SMNVEV (reference sequence). The CDR3 has 16 residues. V was pared by 6 bases and J by 3 bases, with 9 bases of the junction left unmatched. CDR3 residues: CASRRSLAGVTDTQYF. In DNA, the CDR3 is TGTGCCAGCAGGCGGTCGCTAGCGGGAGTGACAGATACGCAGTATTTT.

The chain links TRBV2 to TRBJ1-5; D is possibly TRBD1 (5 bases). The germline CDR1 and CDR2 sequences are SNHLY and FYNNEI. This CDR3 comprises 14 residues. V was cut by 7 bases and J by 2 bases, with 12 bases left in between. The CDR3 DNA reads TGTGCCAGCACCCAGGGTAGGGGCAATCAGCCCCAGCATTTT. It codes for CASTQGRGNQPQHF.

The chain combines TRBV9 with TRBJ2-4; TRBD2 matches 10 bases. The germline CDR1 and CDR2 sequences are SGDLS and YYNGEE. The CDR3 is 16 amino acids. V lost 4 bases and J lost 8; bases outside the gene matches: 12. CDR3 bases: TGTGCCAGCAGCCCCAAGGGACTAGCGAATTGGCACATTCAGTACTTC. Encoded protein: CASSPKGLANWHIQYF.

The chain employs TRBV30 and TRBJ2-1, with D unclear. The germline CDR1 and CDR2 sequences are GTSNPN and SVGIG (reference sequence). This CDR3 has 15 residues. Trimming left V 0 bases short and J 0 bases short, with 9 bases between. This chain's CDR3 is CAWSVSRSSYNEQFF. As DNA, the CDR3 is TGTGCCTGGAGTGTTAGTAGGAGCTCCTACAATGAGCAGTTCTTC.

The chain links TRBV5-8 to TRBJ2-5; possibly TRBD2 for D (7 bases). With 0 bases removed from V and 5 bases from J, the gap between germline ends came to 11 bases. The CDR3 totals 14 residues. Germline CDR1 reads SGHTS; CDR2 reads YDEGEE. In DNA, the CDR3 is TGTGCCAGCAGCTTGGAAGGGGGAGGGGAGACCCAGTACTTC. Its protein product is CASSLEGGGETQYF.

This chain joins TRBV2 and TRBJ1-5; 9 nucleotides match TRBD1. The CDR3 has 13 residues. Unmatched junction bases numbered 4, after V lost 6 bases and J lost 7 bases. Germline CDR1 is SNHLY and CDR2 is FYNNEI. The CDR3 is CASRRQGGQPQHF. The CDR3 DNA is TGTGCCAGCAGGAGACAGGGGGGACAGCCCCAGCATTTT.

The chain is built from TRBV5-1 and TRBJ2-5; 9 bases match TRBD1. V shed 4 bases, J shed 2 bases, and the junction held 6 bases outside the gene matches. In germline, CDR1 is SGHRS, CDR2 YFSETQ. This CDR3 contains 15 residues. CDR3 in DNA: TGCGCCAGCAGCCCGGGACAGGGTGGGCAAGAGACCCAGTACTTC. It codes for CASSPGQGGQETQYF.

This rearrangement joins TRBV7-3 to TRBJ1-5; D perhaps matches TRBD1 (5 bases). Germline CDR1 is SGHTA and CDR2 is FQGTGA. There are 13 residues in the CDR3. Trimming pared 4 bases from V and 6 bases from J, leaving 10 bases between. CDR3 sequence reads: CASSSQGGQPQHF. The CDR3 DNA follows: TGTGCCAGCAGCTCCCAGGGCGGTCAGCCCCAGCATTTT.